This entry features one T cell receptor (beta chain) sequence. Its target is unknown. Generated by immunoSEQ multiplex PCR, the TCRdb table keeps only in-frame clones and is missing some. This sample yields roughly 150,000 clones, of which roughly 92% are seen a single time; about 0.33% belongs to the top ten. Excluded were patients having autoimmune disease history or systemic immunosuppression. Trimming stripped 4 bases from V and 8 bases from J, with 14 bases between. This CDR3 has 13 residues. Germline values: CDR1 KGHSH, CDR2 LQKENI. This sample is part of a study of OX40 agonist ivuxolimab in advanced cancers. Study-level information: Cancers in dose escalation were hepatocellular, melanoma, renal cell and head and neck. The mean age was approximately 60 years, ranging from roughly 23 to 80, with over 70% of participants male.

Whole-study results and caveats: Low normalized T-cell clonal expansion was additionally recorded for some nonresponders.

This chain links TRBV18 with TRBJ1-2; D is undetermined. The sequence derives from an adult with an advanced solid tumor such as melanoma, head and neck, liver or kidney cancer. The material sequenced was CD4+ or CD8+ T cells sorted from blood, taken in a trial of the OX40 agonist ivuxolimab. CDR3 sequence (DNA): TGTGCCAGCTCACTAGATGCCCCCGGGGGCTACACCTTC. Encoded protein: CASSLDAPGGYTF.